The clone carrying this T cell receptor (beta chain) was seen at least ten times. Preparation of the TCRbeta library was carried out with unique molecular identifiers. TCRdb re-analysed the PCR reads in MiXCR, keeping a single row per CDR3 protein. This sample yields nearly 250,000 distinct CDR3 sequences, of which roughly 7.7% are seen a single time; 6% to 7% belongs to the top ten. This specimen comes from a study of T-cell reconstitution after alpha-beta-depleted transplantation in children. This CDR3 comprises 14 residues. Germline V gene sequence: CDR1 SGHTA, CDR2 FQGNSA. Trimming shortened V by 5 bases and J by 4 bases, and 14 bases separated the two germline ends.

The origin of this receptor is a male patient younger than 18 who had a stem cell transplant for acute lymphoblastic leukemia, so the T cells may come from the graft donor. The specimen comprised PBMCs, mostly from graft donor cells, sampled 180 days after TCRalphabeta/CD19-depleted stem cell transplant. The gene calls are TRBV7-2 and TRBJ1-1; D not resolved. Here the CDR3 DNA reads TGTGCCAGCAGCCTGATAATCCCGGGCACTGAAGCTTTCTTT. It specifies CASSLIIPGTEAFF. The full variable domain, in which reference TRBV7-2 and TRBJ1-1 provide the parts outside the CDR3, is GAGVSQSPSNKVTEKGKDVELRCDPISGHTALYWYRQSLGQGLEFLIYFQGNSAPDKSGLPSDRFSAERTGGSVSTLTIQRTQQEDSAVYLCASSLIIPGTEAFFGQGTRLTVV.